Listed here are 27 T cell receptor beta chains from one sample, sequenced in a study of response to subunit inactivated influenza vaccine. MiXCR, applied by TCRdb to the RT-PCR reads, yields one record per CDR3 protein. The sample lists 290,000 or so distinct CDR3 sequences, approximately 23% occurring once. The specimen was PBMCs from blood, collected approximately 20 months after vaccination. Source of these receptors: a man in his fifties or sixties who received an inactivated influenza vaccine.

This clonotype occurred a few times. This chain uses TRBV5-1 with TRBJ2-1, with D perhaps assigned TRBD1 or TRBD2 (5 bases each). Germline values: CDR1 SGHRS, CDR2 YFSETQ. Trimming shortened V by 0 bases and J by 0 bases, and 10 bases separated the two germline ends. The CDR3 runs 16 residues. For the CDR3, the DNA is TGCGCCAGCAGCTTGGTCGGGGCAAGCTCCTACAATGAGCAGTTCTTC. This sequence encodes CASSLVGASSYNEQFF.

This sequence joins TRBV3-1 and TRBJ2-7; TRBD1 might be the D (6 bases). This CDR3 spans 13 amino acids. Trimming shortened V by 1 base and J by 5 bases, and 9 bases separated the two germline ends. CDR1 is LGHDT and CDR2 is YNNKEL in the germline V gene (reference sequence). The CDR3 coding sequence is TGTGCCAGCAGCCAAGTTTCAGGGGACGAGCAGTACTTC. Protein: CASSQVSGDEQYF.

This chain connects TRBV10-2 to TRBJ2-7; the D call may be TRBD1 or TRBD2 (5 bases each). Per germline, CDR1 WSHSY and CDR2 SAAADI. V was pared by 3 bases and J by 7 bases, with 13 bases between. The CDR3 loop spans 13 amino acids. The DNA for the CDR3 is TGCGCCAGCAGTGAACGGACATCGGGGGAGCAGTACTTC. Translated: CASSERTSGEQYF.

V gene TRBV7-6 combines with J gene TRBJ2-7, with TRBD2 as a possible D gene (6 bases). Trimming pared 5 bases from V and 12 bases from J, leaving 14 bases between. Germline V CDR1 and CDR2: SGHVS, FNYEAQ. This CDR3 comprises 11 residues. The CDR3 sequence is CASSDGGGLYF. The CDR3 coding sequence is TGTGCCAGCAGCGACGGGGGTGGCCTGTACTTC. Supplemented by reference TRBV7-6 and TRBJ2-7, the full variable domain reads GAGVSQSPRYKVTKRGQDVALRCDPISGHVSLYWYRQALGQGPEFLTYFNYEAQQDKSGLPNDRFSAERPEGSISTLTIQRTEQRDSAMYRCASSDGGGLYFGPGTRLTVT.

This clonotype was counted ten times or more. The CDR3 DNA reads TGTGCCAGCAGCCCGCCAGATACAGGGCACACTGAAGCTTTCTTT. Residues: CASSPPDTGHTEAFF. This chain uses TRBV4-2 with TRBJ1-1; D perhaps matches TRBD1 (6 bases). V was trimmed by 4 bases and J by 3 bases, leaving 15 bases between them. The germline gives CDR1 LGHNA, CDR2 YNFKEQ. CDR3 length: 15 amino acids.

This clonotype came up many times. CDR3 loop: CASSPQAKNSGNTIYF. The CDR3 nucleotides read TGTGCCAGCTCACCACAGGCTAAGAACTCTGGAAACACCATATATTTT. The chain joins TRBV18 to TRBJ1-3, with unresolved D. Germline V gene lookup returns CDR1 KGHSH and CDR2 LQKENI. Deletions cut 1 base from V and 0 bases from J, with 10 bases between. The CDR3 contains 16 residues.

This clonotype was counted a few times. The chain carries TRBV2 and TRBJ2-1; D uncertain. The CDR3 is made up of 12 amino acids. V lost 7 bases and J lost 3, with 7 bases in between. Germline CDR1 and CDR2: SNHLY and FYNNEI. The CDR3 region is CASTRNYNEQFF. CDR3 sequence (DNA): TGTGCCAGCACCCGGAACTACAATGAGCAGTTCTTC.

The V and J genes are TRBV11-3 and TRBJ2-3, with TRBD2 identical over 11 bases. CDR3 size: 16 residues. J lost 5 bases, V lost 5 bases, and 9 bases had no gene match. Germline V gene lookup returns CDR1 SGHNT and CDR2 YENEEA. CDR3 sequence (DNA): TGTGCCAGCAGCGTCTCCGGGACTAGCGGTATAGATACGCAGTATTTT. It codes for CASSVSGTSGIDTQYF.

This sequence joins TRBV4-2 and TRBJ2-3; D possibly corresponds to TRBD1 (6 bases). The germline CDR1 and CDR2 sequences are LGHNA and YNFKEQ. The CDR3 sequence is 17 residues long. V was clipped by 0 bases and J by 3 bases, with 16 bases between them. The CDR3 DNA reads TGTGCCAGCAGCCAAGAAGCGCAGGGGAGAAAAACAGATACGCAGTATTTT. Its protein product is CASSQEAQGRKTDTQYF.

This clonotype showed up just a few times. The genes are TRBV4-3 and TRBJ2-3; TRBD2 might be the D (5 bases). V gave up 0 bases and J gave up 5 bases, with 21 bases separating them. The CDR3 sequence is 18 residues long. Germline V lookup: CDR1 LGHNA, CDR2 YSLEER. CDR3 nucleotide sequence: TGCGCCAGCAGCCAAGATCCGGCTAGCTCGGCACTCGGAGATACGCAGTATTTT. This gives the protein CASSQDPASSALGDTQYF.

The genes are TRBV2 and TRBJ1-1; D is possibly TRBD1 (5 bases). Trimming left V 6 bases short and J 1 base short, with 9 bases between. The CDR3 runs 13 residues. CDR1 and CDR2 from the germline V gene are SNHLY and FYNNEI. DNA of the CDR3: TGTGCCAGCAGGGGGGTCGAGAACACTGAAGCTTTCTTT. Protein sequence: CASRGVENTEAFF. Combining the CDR3 with reference TRBV2 and TRBJ1-1 gives the whole variable domain EPEVTQTPSHQVTQMGQEVILRCVPISNHLYFYWYRQILGQKVEFLVSFYNNEISEKSEIFDDQFSVERPDGSNFTLKIRSTKLEDSAMYFCASRGVENTEAFFGQGTRLTVV.

The rearrangement joins TRBV28 to TRBJ1-1; D not resolved. CDR3 length: 16 residues. V was trimmed by 1 base and J by 4 bases, leaving 16 bases between them. Looked up from germline, CDR1 is MDHEN and CDR2 is SYDVKM. The CDR3 here is CASSLSSHSGSTEAFF. The CDR3 nucleotides are TGTGCCAGCAGTTTATCATCCCACAGCGGGAGCACTGAAGCTTTCTTT.

The chain recombines TRBV7-2 with TRBJ2-3; perhaps TRBD2 as D (6 bases). Germline-derived CDR1 and CDR2 are SGHTA and FQGNSA. Trimming took off 8 bases at V and 5 bases at J, with 11 bases between the two ends. The CDR3 extends over 12 amino acids. CDR3 sequence: CASGEVGDTQYF. CDR3 in DNA: TGTGCCAGCGGGGAGGTAGGAGATACGCAGTATTTT.

The chain's CDR3 is CASSLGLLGAFF. CDR3 coding DNA: TGTGCCAGCAGTTTAGGGCTCCTAGGGGCTTTCTTT. The chain employs TRBV12-3 or TRBV12-4 and TRBJ1-1, with unresolved D. The CDR3 has 12 amino acids. Trimming left V 1 base short and J 11 bases short, with 11 bases between.

This clonotype was seen a handful of times. The chain links TRBV28 to TRBJ2-1; D remains ambiguous. V was clipped by 3 bases and J by 9 bases, with 21 bases between them. This CDR3 region has 16 residues. Germline CDR1 is MDHEN and CDR2 is SYDVKM. The CDR3 reads CASSFAPDYPFSEQFF. CDR3 DNA sequence: TGTGCCAGCAGTTTCGCCCCGGATTACCCATTTAGTGAGCAGTTCTTC.

There are a few counts of this clonotype. The chain employs TRBV19 and TRBJ2-2; D may be TRBD2 (7 bases). V was cut by 7 bases and J by 6 bases, with 12 bases left in between. The CDR3 consists of 13 residues. The germline CDR1 and CDR2 sequences are LNHDA and SQIVND (reference sequence). The CDR3 DNA sequence: TGTGCCAGTAACACAGGGAGGGCCGGGGAGCTGTTTTTT. It encodes CASNTGRAGELFF.

This chain uses TRBV29-1 with TRBJ2-3, with D unresolved. V was shortened by 4 bases and J by 0 bases, with 5 bases between the two germline ends. CDR1 and CDR2 from the germline V gene are SQVTM and ANQGSEA. The CDR3 totals 12 residues. The CDR3: CSVAPSTDTQYF. The CDR3 nucleotides read TGCAGCGTTGCGCCTAGCACAGATACGCAGTATTTT.

The V and J genes are TRBV28 and TRBJ2-3; TRBD1 agrees at 12 bases. The V segment lost 8 bases and the J segment 1 base; nucleotides outside the gene matches: 10. This CDR3 is built from 17 residues. CDR1 and CDR2 from the germline V gene are MDHEN and SYDVKM. The CDR3 DNA reads as TGTGCCAGCGGATTGGGACAGGGGGCGCGAGGCACAGATACGCAGTATTTT. As protein: CASGLGQGARGTDTQYF.

This clonotype was seen more than once but under ten times. The chain has TRBV5-1 and TRBJ1-2; D gene ambiguous. Trimming cost V 5 bases and J 5 bases, with 13 bases left between them. This CDR3 is built from 13 residues. In germline, CDR1 is SGHRS, CDR2 YFSETQ. CDR3 loop: CASRTGVRYGYTF. The CDR3, as DNA: TGCGCCAGCAGGACCGGGGTGAGGTATGGCTACACCTTC.

This clonotype was picked up many times. The chain uses TRBV3-1 and TRBJ1-1; no reliable D call. The CDR3 loop spans 11 amino acids. Between the trimmed V and J ends, which lost 1 base and 9 bases, there was a span of 6 bases. Germline V gives CDR1 LGHDT, CDR2 YNNKEL (reference sequence). CDR3 sequence (DNA): TGTGCCAGCAGCCAAGGGGGTAAAGCTTTCTTT. This translates into CASSQGGKAFF.

This clonotype has a handful of counts. The V gene is TRBV6-2 or TRBV6-3, the J gene TRBJ1-6, with D unresolved. The CDR3 length is 14 residues. Trimming removed 6 bases from V and 7 bases from J, with 13 bases in between. Looked up from germline, CDR1 is MNHEY and CDR2 is SVGEGT. As DNA, the CDR3 is TGTGCCAGCAGCCCCCAAAGACGAAATTCACCCCTCCACTTT. It encodes CASSPQRRNSPLHF.

The chain employs TRBV29-1 and TRBJ2-5; no firm D call. CDR3 length equals 12 residues. The germline V gene encodes CDR1 SQVTM and CDR2 ANQGSEA. The V end was cut by 6 bases, the J end by 5 bases, with 13 bases between. The chain's CDR3 is CSVAADLETQYF. CDR3 nucleotide sequence: TGCAGCGTGGCCGCGGACCTGGAGACCCAGTACTTC.

The CDR3 loop reads CASSTGGDQPQHF. In DNA, the CDR3 is TGCGCCAGCAGTACCGGCGGAGATCAGCCCCAGCATTTT. The rearrangement uses TRBV10-1 and TRBJ1-5; D unclear. V lost 5 bases to trimming and J lost 5 bases, with 10 bases between them. The CDR3 is 13 amino acids. CDR1 is WNHNN and CDR2 is SYGVQD in the germline V gene (reference sequence).

The rearrangement joins TRBV4-3 to TRBJ2-5; D is uncertain. V was clipped by 0 bases and J by 5 bases, with 22 bases between them. The CDR3 spans 18 residues. Germline values: CDR1 LGHNA, CDR2 YSLEER. The DNA for the CDR3 is TGCGCCAGCAGCCAAGATAGAGGAACCAGTGGGCGAGGTGAGACCCAGTACTTC. Protein sequence: CASSQDRGTSGRGETQYF.

This clonotype was seen more than once but under ten times. This sequence joins TRBV5-1 and TRBJ1-1; D uncertain. Deletions cut 0 bases from V and 0 bases from J, with 9 bases between. Germline values: CDR1 SGHRS, CDR2 YFSETQ. The CDR3 covers 15 residues. The CDR3 region has the DNA TGCGCCAGCAGCTTGGACTGGGCTATGAACACTGAAGCTTTCTTT. Its protein product is CASSLDWAMNTEAFF.

The V and J genes are TRBV20-1 and TRBJ2-3, with 7 bases matching TRBD2. In germline, CDR1 is DFQATT, CDR2 SNEGSKA (reference sequence). This CDR3 region has 16 residues. J was trimmed by 3 bases and V by 1 base; bases with no gene match: 10. The CDR3 spells CSARGVRGSRTDTQYF. The CDR3 bases are TGCAGTGCTAGAGGCGTCCGCGGGAGCAGGACAGATACGCAGTATTTT.

The chain carries TRBV7-2 and TRBJ1-6; possible D gene TRBD1, 5 bases. CDR3 size: 15 residues. Germline V gene sequence: CDR1 SGHTA, CDR2 FQGNSA. Trimming stripped 1 base from V and 6 bases from J, with 10 bases between. CDR3 region: CASSLGTTINSPLHF. CDR3 DNA sequence: TGTGCCAGCAGCTTAGGGACAACGATTAATTCACCCCTCCACTTT.